This T cell receptor beta chain was obtained from a study of siplizumab effects on memory and regulatory T cells. Findings and limits, study-wide: Naive T cells were seemingly more diverse than memory cells, and major contributions to the alloresponse seemed to be made by them. Many proliferating CD4+ or CD8+ clones remained unclassified. Roughly 80-96% of them could not be assigned either a naive or a memory phenotype. Proliferating Tregs in siplizumab cultures were never verified as suppressive.

Points on this clone: Its antigen remains unknown.

CDR1 MGHDK and CDR2 SYGVNS come from the germline V gene. Unmatched junction bases numbered 5, after V lost 8 bases and J lost 6 bases. The CDR3 spans 13 residues. Only in-frame clones appear in the TCRdb table, and some are missing; sequencing was by immunoSEQ multiplex PCR. The data hold approximately 98,000 clones, with around 94% observed a single time. The sequenced sample was non-Treg CD4+ T cells sorted from blood. The chain has TRBV25-1 and TRBJ1-5; TRBD1 matches 9 bases. This TCR derives from a human donor in good health. CDR3 DNA: TGTGCCAGCGGGGGGACAGGGCGTCAGCCCCAGCATTTT. Protein product: CASGGTGRQPQHF.